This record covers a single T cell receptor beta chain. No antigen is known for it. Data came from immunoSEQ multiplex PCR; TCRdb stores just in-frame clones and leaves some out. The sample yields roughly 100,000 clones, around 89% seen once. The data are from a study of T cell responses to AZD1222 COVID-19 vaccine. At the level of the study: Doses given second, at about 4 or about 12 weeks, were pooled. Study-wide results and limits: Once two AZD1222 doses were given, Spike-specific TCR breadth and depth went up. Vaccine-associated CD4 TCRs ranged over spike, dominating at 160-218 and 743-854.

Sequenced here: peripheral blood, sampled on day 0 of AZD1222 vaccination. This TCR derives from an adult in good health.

The DNA of the CDR3 is TGTGCCAGTAGTACCCCACGGACCACCTACAATGAGCAGTTCTTC. Translated: CASSTPRTTYNEQFF. The chain combines TRBV19 with TRBJ2-1; D remains ambiguous. Germline CDR1 reads LNHDA; CDR2 reads SQIVND (reference sequence). V was shortened by 4 bases and J by 2 bases, with 12 bases between the two germline ends. The CDR3 spans 15 residues.